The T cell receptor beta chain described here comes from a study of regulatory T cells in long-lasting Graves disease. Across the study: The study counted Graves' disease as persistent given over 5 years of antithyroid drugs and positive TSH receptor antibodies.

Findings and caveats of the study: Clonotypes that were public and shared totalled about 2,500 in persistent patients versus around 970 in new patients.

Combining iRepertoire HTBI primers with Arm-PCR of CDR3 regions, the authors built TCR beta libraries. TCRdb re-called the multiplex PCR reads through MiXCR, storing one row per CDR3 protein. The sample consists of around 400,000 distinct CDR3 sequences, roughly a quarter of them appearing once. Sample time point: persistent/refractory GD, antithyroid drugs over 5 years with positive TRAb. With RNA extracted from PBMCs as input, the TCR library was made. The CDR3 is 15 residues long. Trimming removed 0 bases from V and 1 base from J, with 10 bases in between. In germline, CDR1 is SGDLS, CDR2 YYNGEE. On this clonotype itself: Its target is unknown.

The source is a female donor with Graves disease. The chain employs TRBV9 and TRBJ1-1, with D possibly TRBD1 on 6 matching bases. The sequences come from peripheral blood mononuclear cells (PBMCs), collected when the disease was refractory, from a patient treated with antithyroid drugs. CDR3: CASSVGGGPNTEAFF. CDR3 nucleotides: TGTGCCAGCAGCGTAGGAGGGGGGCCGAACACTGAAGCTTTCTTT.